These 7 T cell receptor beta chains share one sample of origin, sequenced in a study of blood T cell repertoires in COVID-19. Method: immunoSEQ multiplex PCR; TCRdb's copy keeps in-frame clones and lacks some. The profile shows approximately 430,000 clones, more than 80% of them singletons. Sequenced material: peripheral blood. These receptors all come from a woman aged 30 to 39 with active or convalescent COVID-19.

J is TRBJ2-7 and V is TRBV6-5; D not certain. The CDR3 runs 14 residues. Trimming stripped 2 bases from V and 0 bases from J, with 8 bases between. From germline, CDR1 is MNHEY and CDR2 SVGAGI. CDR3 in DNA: TGTGCCAGCAGTTACCTAGTCTCCTCCTACGAGCAGTACTTC. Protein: CASSYLVSSYEQYF.

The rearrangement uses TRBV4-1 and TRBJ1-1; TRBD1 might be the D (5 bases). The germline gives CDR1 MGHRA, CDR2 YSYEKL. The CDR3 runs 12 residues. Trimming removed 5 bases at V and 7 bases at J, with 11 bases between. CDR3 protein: CASSRGLGEAFF. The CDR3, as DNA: TGCGCCAGCAGCAGGGGATTGGGTGAAGCTTTCTTT.

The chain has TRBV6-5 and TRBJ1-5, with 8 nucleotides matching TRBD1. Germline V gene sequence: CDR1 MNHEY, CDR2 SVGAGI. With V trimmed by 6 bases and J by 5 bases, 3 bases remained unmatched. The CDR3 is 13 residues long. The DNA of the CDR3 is TGTGCCAGCAGCAAGGACAGGGATCAGCCCCAGCATTTT. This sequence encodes CASSKDRDQPQHF.

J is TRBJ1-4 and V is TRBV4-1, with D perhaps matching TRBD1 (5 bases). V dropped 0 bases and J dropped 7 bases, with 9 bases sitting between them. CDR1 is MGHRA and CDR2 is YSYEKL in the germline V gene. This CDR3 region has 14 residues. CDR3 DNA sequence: TGCGCCAGCAGCCAAGACAGGGTAGCTGAAAAACTGTTTTTT. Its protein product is CASSQDRVAEKLFF.

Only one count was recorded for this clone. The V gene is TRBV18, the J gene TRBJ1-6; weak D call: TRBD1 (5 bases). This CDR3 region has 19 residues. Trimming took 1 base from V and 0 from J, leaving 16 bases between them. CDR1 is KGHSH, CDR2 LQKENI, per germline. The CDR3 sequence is CASSPLTPQGSSYNSPLHF. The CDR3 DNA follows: TGTGCCAGCTCACCACTTACCCCTCAGGGATCCTCCTATAATTCACCCCTCCACTTT.

Written as DNA, the CDR3 is TGTGCCAGCAGCCAAGATGTAGGCGGGGGAGAAGAGACCCAGTACTTC. This encodes CASSQDVGGGEETQYF. The rearrangement joins TRBV3-1 (or the pseudogene TRBV3-2) to TRBJ2-5; 7 bases align to TRBD2. V was clipped by 0 bases and J by 3 bases; unmatched bases: 7. The CDR3 spans 16 residues. Looked up from germline, CDR1 is LGHDT and CDR2 is YNNKEL (reference sequence).

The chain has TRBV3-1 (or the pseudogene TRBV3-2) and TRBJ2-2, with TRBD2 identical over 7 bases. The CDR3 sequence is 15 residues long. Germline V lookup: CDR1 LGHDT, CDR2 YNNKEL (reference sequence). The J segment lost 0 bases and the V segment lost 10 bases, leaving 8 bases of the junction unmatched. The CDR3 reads CATRLRGANTGELFF. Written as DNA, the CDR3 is TGTGCCACCCGACTTCGGGGGGCGAACACCGGGGAGCTGTTTTTT.